This T cell receptor beta chain was sequenced for a study of cytomegalovirus exposure and HLA in healthy donors. The study's findings and limits: Productive status was seen about 87% or about 30% of the time for most TCR beta V segments in an earlier analysis.

Germline CDR1 is SGHTA and CDR2 is FQGNSA. The CDR3 runs to 16 residues. The junction had 5 bases not matched to a gene; V was cut back by 2 bases and J by 2 bases. The PCR had 60 Vbeta and 13 Jbeta primers. Sequenced by immunoSEQ multiplex PCR; TCRdb stores in-frame clones only, minus some. The sample includes about 140,000 clones, more than 60% of them seen just once. This clone has only one observation. The antigen is unknown. The source of this sequence is a female donor in good health and CMV-seronegative. J is TRBJ2-5 and V is TRBV7-2; the match to TRBD2 covers 10 bases. Specimen: PBMCs. CDR3 nucleotide sequence: TGTGCCAGCAGCTTATGGCCTAGCGGGGGTCAAGAGACCCAGTACTTC. Its translation is CASSLWPSGGQETQYF.